This T cell receptor (beta chain) is from a study of blood T cell repertoires in COVID-19. The wider study: The study drew acute and convalescent COVID-19 samples from the United States, Italy and Spain. PBMCs, B-cell-depleted T cells, or T cells provided the cDNA or gDNA that made up the material.

The length of the CDR3 is 12 residues. The germline gives CDR1 SQVTM, CDR2 ANQGSEA. Trimming cost V 6 bases and J 8 bases, with 16 bases left between them. Original handling: Amplification of reference gene primers was used by the study to estimate nucleated cell counts. Sequencing was performed with immunoSEQ multiplex PCR; in TCRdb, only in-frame clones are kept and a portion is missing. The V and J calls and clone size were taken over from that table, and D and trimming were inferred from the DNA. The top ten clones hold about 5.1% of a sample with about 280,000 clones, roughly 85% of them seen once.

The gene calls are TRBV29-1 and TRBJ1-1; D may be TRBD1 (5 bases). The sequenced sample was peripheral blood. The sequence came from a man over 45 with active or convalescent COVID-19. The chain's CDR3 is CSVLRGKTEAFF. DNA for the CDR3: TGCAGCGTCCTGCGGGGGAAGACAGAAGCTTTCTTT.